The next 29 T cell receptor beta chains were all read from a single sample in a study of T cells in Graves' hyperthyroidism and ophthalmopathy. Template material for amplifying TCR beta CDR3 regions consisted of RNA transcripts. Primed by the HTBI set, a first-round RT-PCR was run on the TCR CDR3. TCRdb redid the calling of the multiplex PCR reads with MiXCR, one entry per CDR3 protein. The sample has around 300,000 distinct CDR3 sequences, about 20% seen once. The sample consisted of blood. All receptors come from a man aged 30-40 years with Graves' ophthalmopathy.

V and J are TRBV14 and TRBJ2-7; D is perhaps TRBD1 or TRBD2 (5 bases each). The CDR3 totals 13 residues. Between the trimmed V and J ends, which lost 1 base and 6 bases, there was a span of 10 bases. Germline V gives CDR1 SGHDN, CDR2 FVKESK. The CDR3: CASSQVRGREQYF. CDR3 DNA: TGTGCCAGCAGCCAAGTCCGGGGACGCGAGCAGTACTTC.

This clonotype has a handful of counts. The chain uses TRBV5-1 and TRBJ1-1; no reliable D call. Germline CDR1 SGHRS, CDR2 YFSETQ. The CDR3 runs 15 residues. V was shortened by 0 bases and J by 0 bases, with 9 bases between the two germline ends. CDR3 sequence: CASSLGAVLNTEAFF. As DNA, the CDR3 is TGCGCCAGCAGCTTGGGGGCAGTACTGAACACTGAAGCTTTCTTT. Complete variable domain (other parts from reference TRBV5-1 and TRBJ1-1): KAGVTQTPRYLIKTRGQQVTLSCSPISGHRSVSWYQQTPGQGLQFLFEYFSETQRNKGNFPGRFSGRQFSNSRSEMNVSTLELGDSALYLCASSLGAVLNTEAFFGQGTRLTVV.

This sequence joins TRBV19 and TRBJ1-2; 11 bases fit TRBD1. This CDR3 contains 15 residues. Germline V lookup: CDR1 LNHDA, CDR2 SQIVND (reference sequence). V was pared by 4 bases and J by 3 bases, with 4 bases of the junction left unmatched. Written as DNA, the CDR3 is TGTGCCAGTAGTAAGGGACAGGGGGTGGACTATGGCTACACCTTC. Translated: CASSKGQGVDYGYTF.

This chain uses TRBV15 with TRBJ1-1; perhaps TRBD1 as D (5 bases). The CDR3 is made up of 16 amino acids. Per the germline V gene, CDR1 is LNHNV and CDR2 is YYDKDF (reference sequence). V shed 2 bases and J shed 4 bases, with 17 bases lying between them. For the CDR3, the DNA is TGTGCCACCAGCAGAAGTAGGGACTTCTATGGCACTGAAGCTTTCTTT. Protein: CATSRSRDFYGTEAFF.

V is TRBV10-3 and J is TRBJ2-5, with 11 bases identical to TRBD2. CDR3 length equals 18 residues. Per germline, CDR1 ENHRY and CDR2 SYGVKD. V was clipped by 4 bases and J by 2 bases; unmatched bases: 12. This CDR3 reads CAISGGLAASAIQETQYF. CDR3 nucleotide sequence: TGTGCCATCAGTGGGGGACTAGCGGCTTCGGCGATTCAAGAGACCCAGTACTTC.

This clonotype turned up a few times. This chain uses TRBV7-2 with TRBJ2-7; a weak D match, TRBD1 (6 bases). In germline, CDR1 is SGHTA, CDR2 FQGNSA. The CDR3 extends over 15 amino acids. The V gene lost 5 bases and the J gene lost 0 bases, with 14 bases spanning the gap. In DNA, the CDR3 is TGTGCCAGCAGCCCGGACAGCGCGGTCTCCTACGAGCAGTACTTC. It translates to CASSPDSAVSYEQYF.

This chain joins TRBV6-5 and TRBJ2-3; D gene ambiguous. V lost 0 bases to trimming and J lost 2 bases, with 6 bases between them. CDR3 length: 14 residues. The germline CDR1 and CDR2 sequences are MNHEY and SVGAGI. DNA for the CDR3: TGTGCCAGCAGTTACTCGGATCCCACAGATACGCAGTATTTT. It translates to CASSYSDPTDTQYF.

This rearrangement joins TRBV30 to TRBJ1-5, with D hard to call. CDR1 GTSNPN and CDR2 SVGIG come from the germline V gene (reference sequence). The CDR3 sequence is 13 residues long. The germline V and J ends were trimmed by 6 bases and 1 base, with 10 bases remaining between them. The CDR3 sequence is CACRRGSNQPQHF. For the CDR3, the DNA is TGTGCCTGCCGCCGGGGAAGCAATCAGCCCCAGCATTTT.

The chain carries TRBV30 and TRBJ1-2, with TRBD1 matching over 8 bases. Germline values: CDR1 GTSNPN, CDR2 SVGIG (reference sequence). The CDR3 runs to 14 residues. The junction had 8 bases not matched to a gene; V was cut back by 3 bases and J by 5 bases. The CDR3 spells CAWRKTGVNYGYTF. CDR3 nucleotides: TGTGCCTGGAGGAAGACAGGGGTGAATTATGGCTACACCTTC.

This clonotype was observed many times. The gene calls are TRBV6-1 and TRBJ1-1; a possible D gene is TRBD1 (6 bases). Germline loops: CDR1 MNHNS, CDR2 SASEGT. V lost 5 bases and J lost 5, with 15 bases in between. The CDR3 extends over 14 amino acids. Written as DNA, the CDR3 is TGTGCCAGCAGTTTCGACAGGAGGGAGACTGAAGCTTTCTTT. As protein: CASSFDRRETEAFF.

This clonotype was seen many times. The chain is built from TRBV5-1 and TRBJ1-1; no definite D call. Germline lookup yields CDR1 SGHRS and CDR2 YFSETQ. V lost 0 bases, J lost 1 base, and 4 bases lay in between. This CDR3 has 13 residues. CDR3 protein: CASSLDANTEAFF. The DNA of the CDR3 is TGCGCCAGCAGCTTGGACGCGAACACTGAAGCTTTCTTT.

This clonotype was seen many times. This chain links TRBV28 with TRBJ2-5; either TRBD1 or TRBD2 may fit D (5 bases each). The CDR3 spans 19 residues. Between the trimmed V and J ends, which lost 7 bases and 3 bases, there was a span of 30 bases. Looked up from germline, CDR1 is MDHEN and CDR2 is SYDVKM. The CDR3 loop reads CASKPGHARVWAGEETQYF. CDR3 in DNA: TGTGCCAGCAAGCCCGGACACGCCCGGGTCTGGGCGGGCGAAGAGACCCAGTACTTC.

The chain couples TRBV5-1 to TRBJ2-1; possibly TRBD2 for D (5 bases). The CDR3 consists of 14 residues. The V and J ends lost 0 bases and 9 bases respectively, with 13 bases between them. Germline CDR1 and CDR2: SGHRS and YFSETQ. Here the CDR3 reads CASSLGTSISEQFF. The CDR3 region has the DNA TGCGCCAGCAGCTTGGGAACTAGTATCAGTGAGCAGTTCTTC.

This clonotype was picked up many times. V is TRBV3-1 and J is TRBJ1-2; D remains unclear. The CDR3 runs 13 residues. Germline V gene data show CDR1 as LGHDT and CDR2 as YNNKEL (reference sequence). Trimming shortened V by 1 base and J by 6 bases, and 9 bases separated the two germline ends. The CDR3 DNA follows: TGTGCCAGCAGCCAAGTTGAGAGCGATGGCTACACCTTC. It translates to CASSQVESDGYTF.

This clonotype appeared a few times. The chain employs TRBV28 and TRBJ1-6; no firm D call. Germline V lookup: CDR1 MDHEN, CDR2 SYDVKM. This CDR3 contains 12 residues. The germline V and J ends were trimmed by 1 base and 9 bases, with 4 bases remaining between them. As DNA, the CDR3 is TGTGCCAGCAGTTTATTTCCTTCACCCCTCCACTTT. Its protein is CASSLFPSPLHF.

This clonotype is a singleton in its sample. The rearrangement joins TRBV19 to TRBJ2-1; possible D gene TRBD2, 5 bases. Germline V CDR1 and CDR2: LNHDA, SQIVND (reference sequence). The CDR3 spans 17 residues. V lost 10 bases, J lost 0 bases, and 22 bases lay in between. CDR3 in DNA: TGTGCCAATCAAGCGAGCGGCGAACCTTACTCCTACAATGAGCAGTTCTTC. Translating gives CANQASGEPYSYNEQFF.

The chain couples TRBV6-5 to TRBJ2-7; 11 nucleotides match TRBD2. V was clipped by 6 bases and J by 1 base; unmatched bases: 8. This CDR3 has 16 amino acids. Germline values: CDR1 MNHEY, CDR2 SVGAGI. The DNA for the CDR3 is TGTGCCAGCAGCCACTCGGGACTAGCGGAATCCTACGAGCAGTACTTC. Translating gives CASSHSGLAESYEQYF.

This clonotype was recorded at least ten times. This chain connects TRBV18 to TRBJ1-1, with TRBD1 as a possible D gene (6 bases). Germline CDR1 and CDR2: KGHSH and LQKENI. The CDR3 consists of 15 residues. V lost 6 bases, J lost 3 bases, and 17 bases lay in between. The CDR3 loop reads CASSVTGRGDTEAFF. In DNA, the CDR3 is TGTGCCAGCTCCGTTACAGGGCGCGGGGACACTGAAGCTTTCTTT.

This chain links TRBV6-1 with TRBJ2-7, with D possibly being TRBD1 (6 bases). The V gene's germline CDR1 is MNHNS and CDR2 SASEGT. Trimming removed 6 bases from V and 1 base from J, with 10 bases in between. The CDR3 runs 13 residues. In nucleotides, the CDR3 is TGTGCCAGCAGACCTGGACAGTCCTACGAGCAGTACTTC. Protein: CASRPGQSYEQYF.

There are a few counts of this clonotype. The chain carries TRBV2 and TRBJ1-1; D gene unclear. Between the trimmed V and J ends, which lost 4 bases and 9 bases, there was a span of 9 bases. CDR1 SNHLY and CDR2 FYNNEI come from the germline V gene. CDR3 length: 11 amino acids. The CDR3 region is CASSGGIQAFF. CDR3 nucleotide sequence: TGTGCCAGCAGTGGAGGAATTCAAGCTTTCTTT. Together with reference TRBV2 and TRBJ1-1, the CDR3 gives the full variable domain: EPEVTQTPSHQVTQMGQEVILRCVPISNHLYFYWYRQILGQKVEFLVSFYNNEISEKSEIFDDQFSVERPDGSNFTLKIRSTKLEDSAMYFCASSGGIQAFFGQGTRLTVV.

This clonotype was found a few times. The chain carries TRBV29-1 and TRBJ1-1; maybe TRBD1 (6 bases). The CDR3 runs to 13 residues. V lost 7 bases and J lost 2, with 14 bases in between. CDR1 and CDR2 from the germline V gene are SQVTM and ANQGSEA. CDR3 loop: CSGQGGGNTEAFF. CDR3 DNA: TGCAGCGGCCAGGGCGGGGGCAACACTGAAGCTTTCTTT.

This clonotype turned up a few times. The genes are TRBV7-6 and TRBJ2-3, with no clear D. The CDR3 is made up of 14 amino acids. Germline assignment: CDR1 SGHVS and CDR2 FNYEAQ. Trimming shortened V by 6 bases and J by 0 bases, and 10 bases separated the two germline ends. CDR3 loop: CASSPMTSTDTQYF. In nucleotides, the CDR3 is TGTGCCAGCAGTCCCATGACTAGCACAGATACGCAGTATTTT.

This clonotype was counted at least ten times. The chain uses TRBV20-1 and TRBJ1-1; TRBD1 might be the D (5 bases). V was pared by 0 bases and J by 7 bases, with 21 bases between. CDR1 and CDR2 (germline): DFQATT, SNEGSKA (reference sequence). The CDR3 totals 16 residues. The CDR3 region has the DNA TGCAGTGCTAGAGATTTTAGGGCGCCGATGGGGGGTGAAGCTTTCTTT. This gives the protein CSARDFRAPMGGEAFF.

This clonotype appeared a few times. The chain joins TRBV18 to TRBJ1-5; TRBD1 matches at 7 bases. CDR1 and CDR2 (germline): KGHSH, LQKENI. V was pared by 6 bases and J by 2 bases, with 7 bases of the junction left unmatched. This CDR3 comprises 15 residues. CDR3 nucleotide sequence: TGTGCCAGCTCCACAGGGGTTCAGGGCAATCAGCCCCAGCATTTT. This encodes CASSTGVQGNQPQHF. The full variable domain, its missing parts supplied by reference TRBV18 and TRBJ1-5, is NAGVMQNPRHLVRRRGQEARLRCSPMKGHSHVYWYRQLPEEGLKFMVYLQKENIIDESGMPKERFSAEFPKEGPSILRIQQVVRGDSAAYFCASSTGVQGNQPQHFGDGTRLSIL.

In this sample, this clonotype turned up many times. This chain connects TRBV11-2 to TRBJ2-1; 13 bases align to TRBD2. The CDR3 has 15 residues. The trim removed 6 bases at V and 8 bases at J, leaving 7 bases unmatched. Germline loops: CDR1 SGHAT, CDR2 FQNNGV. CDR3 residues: CASRPGLAGADEQFF. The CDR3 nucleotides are TGTGCCAGCAGACCAGGACTAGCGGGAGCCGATGAGCAGTTCTTC.

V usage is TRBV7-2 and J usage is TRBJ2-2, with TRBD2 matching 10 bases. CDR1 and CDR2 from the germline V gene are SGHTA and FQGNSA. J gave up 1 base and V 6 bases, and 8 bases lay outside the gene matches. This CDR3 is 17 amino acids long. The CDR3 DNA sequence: TGTGCCAGCAGAAAAACCGGACTAGCGGAGAACACCGGGGAGCTGTTTTTT. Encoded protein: CASRKTGLAENTGELFF. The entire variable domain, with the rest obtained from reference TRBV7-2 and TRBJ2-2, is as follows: GAGVSQSPSNKVTEKGKDVELRCDPISGHTALYWYRQSLGQGLEFLIYFQGNSAPDKSGLPSDRFSAERTGGSVSTLTIQRTQQEDSAVYLCASRKTGLAENTGELFFGEGSRLTVL.

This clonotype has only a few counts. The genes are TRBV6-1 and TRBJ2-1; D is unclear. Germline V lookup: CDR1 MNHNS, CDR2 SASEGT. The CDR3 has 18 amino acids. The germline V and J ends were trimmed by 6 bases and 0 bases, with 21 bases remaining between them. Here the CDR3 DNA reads TGTGCCAGCAGCGGTAAGCGTGGTCAGCCGAGCTCCTACAATGAGCAGTTCTTC. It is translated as CASSGKRGQPSSYNEQFF.

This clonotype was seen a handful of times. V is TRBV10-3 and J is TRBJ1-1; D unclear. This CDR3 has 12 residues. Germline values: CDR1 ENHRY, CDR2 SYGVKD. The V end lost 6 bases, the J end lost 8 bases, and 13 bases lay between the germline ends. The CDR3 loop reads CAISPGGREAFF. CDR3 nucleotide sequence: TGTGCCATCAGCCCCGGAGGCAGGGAAGCTTTCTTT.

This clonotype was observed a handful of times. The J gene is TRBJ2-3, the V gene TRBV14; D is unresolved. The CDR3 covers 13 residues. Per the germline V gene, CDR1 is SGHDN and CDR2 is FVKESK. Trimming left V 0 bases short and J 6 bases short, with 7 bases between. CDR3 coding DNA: TGTGCCAGCAGCCAAGATCCCGGGGATACGCAGTATTTT. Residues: CASSQDPGDTQYF.